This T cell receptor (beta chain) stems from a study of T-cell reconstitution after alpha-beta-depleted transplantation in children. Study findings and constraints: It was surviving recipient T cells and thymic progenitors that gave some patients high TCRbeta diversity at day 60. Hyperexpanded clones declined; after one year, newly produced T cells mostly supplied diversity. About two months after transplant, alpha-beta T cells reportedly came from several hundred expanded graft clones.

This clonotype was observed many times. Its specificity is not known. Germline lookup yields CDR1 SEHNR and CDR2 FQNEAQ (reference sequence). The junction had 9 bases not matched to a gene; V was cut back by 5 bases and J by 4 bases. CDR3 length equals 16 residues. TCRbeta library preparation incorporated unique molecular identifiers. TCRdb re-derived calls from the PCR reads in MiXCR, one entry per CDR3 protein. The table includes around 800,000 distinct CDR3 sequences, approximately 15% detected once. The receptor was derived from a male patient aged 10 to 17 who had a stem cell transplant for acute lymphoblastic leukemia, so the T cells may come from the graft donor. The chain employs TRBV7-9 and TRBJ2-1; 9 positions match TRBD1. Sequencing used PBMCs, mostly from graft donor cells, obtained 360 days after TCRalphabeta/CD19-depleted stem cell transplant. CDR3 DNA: TGTGCCAGCAGCCCCCGGGACAGGGATTTTTACAATGAGCAGTTCTTC. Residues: CASSPRDRDFYNEQFF. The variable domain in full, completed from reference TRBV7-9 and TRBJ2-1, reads DTGVSQNPRHKITKRGQNVTFRCDPISEHNRLYWYRQTLGQGPEFLTYFQNEAQLEKSRLLSDRFSAERPKGSFSTLEIQRTEQGDSAMYLCASSPRDRDFYNEQFFGPGTRLTVL.